This T cell receptor beta chain was recovered during a study of vaccination effects on CD4 cells after COVID-19. Overall study results and limits: Healthy vaccinees had only 1 of 255 vaccine-induced clones cross-react with common cold coronaviruses.

The CDR3 runs to 16 residues. V gave up 5 bases and J gave up 2 bases; unmatched junction bases: 8. The germline gives CDR1 SGHVS, CDR2 FNYEAQ. Points on this clone: The antigen remains unidentified.

Assay used: immunoSEQ multiplex PCR; TCRdb lists only in-frame clones, some missing. There are approximately 50,000 clones in the sample; about four fifths occur only once, and approximately 6% lies in the top ten. Before sequencing took place, the ViraFEST assay used viral peptide pools to expand antigen-specific CD4+ T cells. Researchers isolated CD4+ T cells once roughly nine days of culture had elapsed. Previously uninfected by SARS-CoV-2, the vaccine recipients also showed negative nucleocapsid antibodies. This clonotype originated in a human donor who received a COVID-19 vaccine. The rearrangement uses TRBV7-6 and TRBJ2-3, with TRBD1 identical over 9 bases. The source material was CD4+ T cells from PBMCs cultured with HCoV-OC43 spike peptides, sampled before COVID-19 vaccination. Subset defined: HCoV-OC43 spike overlapping peptide pool stimulation. CDR3 bases: TGTGCCAGCAGCCAAGGGACAGGGCGATACACAGATACGCAGTATTTT. Its protein is CASSQGTGRYTDTQYF.